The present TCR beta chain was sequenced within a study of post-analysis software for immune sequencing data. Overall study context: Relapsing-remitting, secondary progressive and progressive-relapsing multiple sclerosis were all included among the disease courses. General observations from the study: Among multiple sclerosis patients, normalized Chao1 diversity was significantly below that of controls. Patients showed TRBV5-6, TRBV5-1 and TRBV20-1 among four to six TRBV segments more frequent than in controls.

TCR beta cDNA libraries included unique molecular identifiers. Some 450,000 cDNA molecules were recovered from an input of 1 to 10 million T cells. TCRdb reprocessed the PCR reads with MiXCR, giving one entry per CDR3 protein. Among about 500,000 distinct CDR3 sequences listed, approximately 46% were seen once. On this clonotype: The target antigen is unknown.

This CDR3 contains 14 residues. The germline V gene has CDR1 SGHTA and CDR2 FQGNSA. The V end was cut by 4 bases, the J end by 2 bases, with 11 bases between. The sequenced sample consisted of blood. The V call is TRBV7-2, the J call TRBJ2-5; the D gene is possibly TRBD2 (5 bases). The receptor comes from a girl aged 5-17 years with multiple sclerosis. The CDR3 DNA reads TGTGCCAGCAGCTCGCGACGGGGACAAGAGACCCAGTACTTC. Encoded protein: CASSSRRGQETQYF.